This section outlines one T cell receptor (beta chain) sequence together with its context. Its antigen is not yet known. Base qualities were left out, and no much larger clone turns up one base away. In the prospective study, participants were roughly 18 to 90 years old, resided in under 30 geographic areas of the United States, and were enrolled through a virtual design. In the prospective study, cohorts were assigned on the basis of participant-reported clinical history obtained from a screening survey and a study questionnaire. Recovered participants in ImmuneRACE Cohort 3 were defined as having two consecutive negative NP/OP PCR tests, clearance from a healthcare professional, or resolution of symptoms. Mobile phlebotomists in the prospective study collected whole blood, serum and a nasopharyngeal or oropharyngeal swab from every participant. Participants in the prospective study had the option to provide additional blood draws and questionnaires over a 2-month period. Prospective study blood samples were shipped either frozen or at room temperature before DNA extraction.

CDR1 is given as GTSNPN and CDR2 as SVGIG, both from the germline V gene (reference sequence). Its CDR3 holds 12 amino acids, cysteine through phenylalanine. Just the 36-base CDR3 DNA is kept, in frame starting at base 1. V drops 5 bases and J drops 3 bases, leaving 8 bases in between. The data stem from a study of blood T cell repertoires in COVID-19 (dated by TCRdb to the early 2020s). As for the study more broadly: Samples covering the acute and convalescent phases of COVID-19 were provided by collaborators in the United States, Italy and Spain. The material from the prospective study consisted of cDNA or gDNA derived from T cells, B-cell-depleted T cells, or PBMCs. Deeply sampled blood TCRbeta repertoires from subjects exposed to, actively infected with, or recovered from COVID-19 were included in the dataset. A freely available public database, intended as a resource for researchers studying the immune response to SARS-CoV-2, is where the repertoires were released. Samples were obtained from the ongoing ImmuneRACE study (first 160 participants) and from 950 to 1,500 subjects provided by 6 global collaborators. A de-identified subject ID, COVID-19 status, age in years and sex were almost always included in the sample metadata. Where available, HLA class I and class II types were taken from metadata supplied by the sample provider and were not determined by assay-based typing.

TCRbeta CDR3 regions were amplified from genomic DNA using the immunoSEQ Assay, a bias-controlled multiplex PCR. Per the authors' processing: The number of nucleated cells in each sample was estimated from the amplification of reference gene primers within the assay. To quantify the absolute abundance of each unique TCRbeta CDR3 rearrangement, sequence reads were collapsed and filtered. For each sample, productive Simpson clonality was calculated as the square root of Simpson's diversity index across productive rearrangements. This immuneACCESS table, as held by TCRdb, lists in-frame sequences with V and J called but not all clones. Of the missing ones, under half trace to an unresolved V gene in checked studies; the others have no known cause. V and J calls plus clone size are reproduced from that table; the DNA served to infer D and trimming. This sample holds a few hundred thousand clones; around 87% were observed only once. The ten largest make up 1% to 1.5% of the sample.

The study at large found these results: Clinical and demographic metadata were provided uncurated, with the amount varying by source and participant.

The rearrangement combines TRBV30 with TRBJ1-3, with the identity of the D gene unclear. The TCR comes from a man in his thirties or forties who had recovered from COVID-19. The specimen was PBMCs or T cells enriched from blood (not recorded which). This receptor has the CDR3 CAWAGSGNTIYF. The DNA reads TGTGCCTGGGCCGGGAGTGGAAACACCATATATTTT.